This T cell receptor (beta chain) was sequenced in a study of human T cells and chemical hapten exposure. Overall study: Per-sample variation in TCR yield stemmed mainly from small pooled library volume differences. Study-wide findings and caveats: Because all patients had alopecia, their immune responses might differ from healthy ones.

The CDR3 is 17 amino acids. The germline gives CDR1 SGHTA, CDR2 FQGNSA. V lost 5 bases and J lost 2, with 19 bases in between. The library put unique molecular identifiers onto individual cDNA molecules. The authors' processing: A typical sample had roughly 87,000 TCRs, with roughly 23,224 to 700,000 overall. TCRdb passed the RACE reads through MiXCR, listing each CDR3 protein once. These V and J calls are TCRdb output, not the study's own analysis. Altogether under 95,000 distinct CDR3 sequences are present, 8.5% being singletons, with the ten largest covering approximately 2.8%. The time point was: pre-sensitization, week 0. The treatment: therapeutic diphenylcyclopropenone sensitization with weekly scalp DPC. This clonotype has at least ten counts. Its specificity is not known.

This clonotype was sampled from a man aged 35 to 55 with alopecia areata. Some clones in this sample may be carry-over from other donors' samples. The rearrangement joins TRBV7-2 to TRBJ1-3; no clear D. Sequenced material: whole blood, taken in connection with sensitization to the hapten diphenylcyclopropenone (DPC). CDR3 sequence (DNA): TGTGCCAGCAGCCCATCGCCCGGAACGTTGGCTGGAAACACCATATATTTT. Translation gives CASSPSPGTLAGNTIYF.